The 23 T cell receptor beta chains listed next were all sequenced from one sample in a study of beta chain features in type 1 diabetes (dated by TCRdb to 2016 to 2018). The library was obtained by the immunoSEQ multiplex PCR assay. All of the isolated RNA was reverse transcribed with the High Capacity cDNA Reverse Transcription Kit, so expressed TCRB transcripts were sequenced. The clones in this table, taken by TCRdb from immuneACCESS, are in-frame only. Not every clone is retained; where verified, under half of the shortfall comes from an unresolved V gene, and the cause of the rest is unknown. Within this sample are 300,000 to 400,000 clones, with 9.3% of them counted one time only. The ten largest make up 1% of the sample. Study-wide conclusions, independent of this receptor: In all four CD4+ subsets, TCRB CDR3 length was moderately but significantly shorter in type 1 diabetes patients.

Antigens of these TCRs are unknown. The sample comprised central memory CD4+ T cells from blood. These TCRs come from a man aged 25-45 years with type 1 diabetes.

The CDR3 spells CASTLLGGQGIAGQETQYF. CDR3 coding DNA: TGTGCCAGCACCCTCTTGGGGGGACAGGGTATCGCGGGGCAAGAGACCCAGTACTTC. The chain employs TRBV5-6 and TRBJ2-5, with 9 positions matching TRBD1. Trimming removed 6 bases from V and 2 bases from J; junction bases left unmatched: 20. CDR1 and CDR2 from the germline V gene are SGHDT and YYEEEE. The CDR3 is made up of 19 amino acids. The full variable domain, rest sourced from reference TRBV5-6 and TRBJ2-5, is DAGVTQSPTHLIKTRGQQVTLRCSPKSGHDTVSWYQQALGQGPQFIFQYYEEEERQRGNFPDRFSGHQFPNYSSELNVNALLLGDSALYLCASTLLGGQGIAGQETQYFGPGTRLLVL.

The rearrangement uses TRBV7-9 and TRBJ1-4; 7 bases agree with TRBD1. CDR1 and CDR2 (germline): SEHNR, FQNEAQ (reference sequence). V lost 5 bases and J lost 5; bases outside the gene matches: 5. The CDR3 runs to 14 residues. Here the CDR3 reads CASSVLTGNEKLFF. CDR3 coding DNA: TGTGCCAGCAGCGTCCTGACAGGGAATGAAAAACTGTTTTTT.

The rearrangement links TRBV29-1 to TRBJ2-5; D perhaps matches TRBD1 (6 bases). The ends were cut back, 4 bases at V and 5 bases at J, with 14 bases in the middle. CDR3 length equals 13 residues. In germline, CDR1 is SQVTM, CDR2 ANQGSEA. The chain's CDR3 is CSVAQGLRETQYF. CDR3 nucleotide sequence: TGCAGCGTTGCTCAGGGGCTAAGGGAGACCCAGTACTTC.

This chain joins TRBV7-2 and TRBJ1-5; TRBD1 agrees at 7 bases. Trimming at V came to 5 bases and at J to 5 bases, leaving 6 bases not matched to a gene. The germline V gene has CDR1 SGHTA and CDR2 FQGNSA. The CDR3 sequence is 14 residues long. CDR3 loop: CASSRRDSHQPQHF. The CDR3 DNA follows: TGTGCCAGCAGCCGGAGGGACAGTCATCAGCCCCAGCATTTT.

As concerns this clone: One base away lies a much larger clone, so this may be a sequencing read error. The chain links TRBV29-1 to TRBJ2-5; D may be TRBD1 (6 bases). Germline CDR1 is SQVTM and CDR2 is ANQGSEA. Deletions cut 7 bases from V and 5 bases from J, with 17 bases between. The CDR3 totals 13 residues. The CDR3 loop is CSGGAAQGETQYF. CDR3 DNA sequence: TGCAGCGGTGGCGCAGCCCAGGGGGAGACCCAGTACTTC.

This clone was observed a handful of times. The rearrangement uses TRBV9 and TRBJ1-2; possible D gene TRBD1, 5 bases. The CDR3 consists of 12 residues. The V gene's germline CDR1 is SGDLS and CDR2 YYNGEE. V gave up 9 bases and J gave up 8 bases, with 17 bases separating them. The CDR3 reads CATTRPRDGYTF. CDR3 nucleotide sequence: TGTGCCACCACACGCCCCAGGGACGGCTACACCTTC.

The J gene is TRBJ2-3, the V gene TRBV7-9; D remains ambiguous. The CDR3 contains 15 residues. The germline gives CDR1 SEHNR, CDR2 FQNEAQ (reference sequence). V was cut by 4 bases and J by 0 bases, with 11 bases left in between. The CDR3: CASSSQSASTDTQYF. The CDR3 bases are TGTGCCAGCAGCTCCCAATCAGCCAGCACAGATACGCAGTATTTT.

The chain employs TRBV7-2 and TRBJ2-3, with 7 bases fitting TRBD1. Germline V gene sequence: CDR1 SGHTA, CDR2 FQGNSA. The CDR3 loop spans 15 amino acids. V dropped 5 bases and J dropped 0; count of bases not matched to a gene: 5. The CDR3 is CASSLSTGSTDTQYF. The CDR3 DNA is TGTGCCAGCAGCCTTTCGACAGGGAGCACAGATACGCAGTATTTT.

This clone was found a few times. This chain uses TRBV29-1 with TRBJ2-7; tentatively, D is TRBD1 or TRBD2 (5 bases each). The length of the CDR3 is 14 residues. The V and J ends lost 5 bases and 3 bases respectively, with 17 bases between them. Germline V gene lookup returns CDR1 SQVTM and CDR2 ANQGSEA. The CDR3 bases are TGCAGCGTTATCGGGGCGCTGGACGTCTACGAGCAGTACTTC. The encoded protein is CSVIGALDVYEQYF.

This clone has a handful of counts. The rearrangement links TRBV28 to TRBJ1-2; 8 bases map to TRBD1. V shed 5 bases, J shed 8 bases, and the junction held 7 bases outside the gene matches. Germline CDR1 and CDR2: MDHEN and SYDVKM. This CDR3 comprises 13 residues. The CDR3 DNA sequence: TGTGCCAGCAGTCCCCGGACAGGGTACGGCTACACCTTC. Translation: CASSPRTGYGYTF.

This clone has just a few counts. The V gene is TRBV19, the J gene TRBJ1-2; D is undetermined. The V gene lost 4 bases and the J gene lost 2 bases, with 5 bases spanning the gap. CDR3 length equals 12 residues. Germline V gene data show CDR1 as LNHDA and CDR2 as SQIVND (reference sequence). The CDR3 DNA sequence: TGTGCCAGTAGTAAGGAGAACTATGGCTACACCTTC. It codes for CASSKENYGYTF.

This clone was recorded a few times. The chain joins TRBV30 to TRBJ1-2, with 9 positions matching TRBD1. The CDR3 spans 14 residues. After removal of 1 base from V and 4 bases from J, the junction contained 4 bases not matched to a gene. CDR1 is GTSNPN, CDR2 SVGIG, per germline (reference sequence). CDR3 bases: TGTGCCTGGAGTGGCCCACAGGGGGCCTATGGCTACACCTTC. Amino acid sequence: CAWSGPQGAYGYTF.

This sequence joins TRBV18 and TRBJ2-1, with 15 bases fitting TRBD2. Germline V gene sequence: CDR1 KGHSH, CDR2 LQKENI. J lost 8 bases, V lost 4 bases, and 3 bases had no gene match. This CDR3 is built from 15 residues. The CDR3 reads CASSLRTSGGDEQFF. Here the CDR3 DNA reads TGTGCCAGCTCACTCCGGACTAGCGGGGGGGATGAGCAGTTCTTC.

The V call is TRBV4-2, the J call TRBJ2-5, with D maybe TRBD1 (5 bases). The CDR3 runs 15 residues. V lost 0 bases to trimming and J lost 3 bases, with 11 bases between them. Germline CDR1 LGHNA, CDR2 YNFKEQ. Written as DNA, the CDR3 is TGTGCCAGCAGCCAAGAAGGAGCAGGGAAAGAGACCCAGTACTTC. Its translation: CASSQEGAGKETQYF.

This clone was detected only a few times. J is TRBJ2-3 and V is TRBV7-2; D not resolved. The CDR3 length is 14 residues. The germline gives CDR1 SGHTA, CDR2 FQGNSA. V was clipped by 1 base and J by 3 bases, with 8 bases between them. CDR3: CASSLVRNTDTQYF. The CDR3 DNA follows: TGTGCCAGCAGCTTAGTTAGAAATACAGATACGCAGTATTTT.

The chain combines TRBV18 with TRBJ1-2; D might be TRBD1 (6 bases). V lost 3 bases to trimming and J lost 4 bases, with 15 bases between them. The V gene's germline CDR1 is KGHSH and CDR2 LQKENI. This CDR3 comprises 15 residues. In DNA, the CDR3 is TGTGCCAGCTCACCCCCGGGGGCGCAACCCTATGGCTACACCTTC. Translation gives CASSPPGAQPYGYTF.

This chain links TRBV5-1 with TRBJ2-3; possible D gene TRBD1, 7 bases. Trimming removed 4 bases from V and 0 bases from J, with 15 bases in between. There are 16 residues in the CDR3. Germline CDR1 is SGHRS and CDR2 is YFSETQ. The CDR3 loop reads CASSRGTEPSTDTQYF. The CDR3 DNA follows: TGCGCCAGCAGCCGCGGGACAGAACCTAGCACAGATACGCAGTATTTT.

The J gene is TRBJ1-2, the V gene TRBV6-1; D call uncertain. Germline V CDR1 and CDR2: MNHNS, SASEGT. Trimming took off 6 bases at V and 4 bases at J, with 15 bases between the two ends. This CDR3 is 14 amino acids long. Here the CDR3 reads CASRGMFAGYGYTF. The DNA of the CDR3 is TGTGCCAGCAGGGGGATGTTTGCTGGCTATGGCTACACCTTC.

This clone occurred a few times. The genes are TRBV19 and TRBJ2-1, with TRBD1 matching over 10 bases. J lost 5 bases, V lost 6 bases, and 4 bases had no gene match. Germline V CDR1 and CDR2: LNHDA, SQIVND (reference sequence). The CDR3 sequence is 14 residues long. The CDR3 protein is CASRLTGGHNEQFF. CDR3 in DNA: TGTGCCAGTAGATTGACAGGGGGCCACAATGAGCAGTTCTTC.

This clone was picked up a small number of times. This chain links TRBV30 with TRBJ2-2; 11 bases map to TRBD1. CDR1 and CDR2 from the germline V gene are GTSNPN and SVGIG (reference sequence). The V and J ends lost 3 bases and 5 bases, in that order; junction bases with no gene match: 5. The CDR3 extends over 15 amino acids. Written as DNA, the CDR3 is TGTGCCTGGAGGACGGACAGGGGGCGAACCGGGGAGCTGTTTTTT. Translating it yields CAWRTDRGRTGELFF.

This clone has just a few counts. In DNA form, the CDR3 reads TGTGCCTGCGATGGACTAATGAACACCGGGGAGCTGTTTTTT. The encoded protein is CACDGLMNTGELFF. This chain links TRBV30 with TRBJ2-2, with a weak D call TRBD2 (6 bases). The CDR3 is 14 residues long. The V gene lost 6 bases and the J gene lost 1 base, with 12 bases spanning the gap. Germline lookup yields CDR1 GTSNPN and CDR2 SVGIG (reference sequence).

A note on this clone: Other DNA sequences from this sample encode an identical CDR3 as well. The chain uses TRBV4-3 and TRBJ1-6; D not certain. In germline, CDR1 is LGHNA, CDR2 YSLEER. There are 14 residues in the CDR3. Trimming pared 1 base from V and 7 bases from J, leaving 8 bases between. CDR3 coding DNA: TGCGCCAGCAGCCAAGGTGCAGACAATTCACCCCTCCACTTT. Residues: CASSQGADNSPLHF.

This clone occurred a few times. V is TRBV7-2 and J is TRBJ1-5; 10 bases line up with TRBD1. The trim removed 5 bases at V and 10 bases at J, leaving 8 bases unmatched. Germline V gives CDR1 SGHTA, CDR2 FQGNSA. The CDR3 contains 14 residues. CDR3 in amino acids: CASSPGQGVEPQHF. Here the CDR3 DNA reads TGTGCCAGCAGCCCAGGACAGGGGGTCGAACCCCAGCATTTT.